The source of this T cell receptor (beta chain) is a study of cytomegalovirus exposure and HLA in healthy donors. Study observations and caveats: A later analysis showed that HLA-associated TCR beta chains had undergone more clonal expansion than equally common others. The study listed about 150 cytomegalovirus-associated TCR beta chains. Later analysis associated a missense DCLRE1C variant with TCR beta V- and J-gene trimming. In a later analysis, 15,000 to 20,000 TCR beta sequences were associated with HLA alleles at 0.05 false discovery rate.

Notes on this clone: Its specificity is not known.

The PCR contained 60 Vbeta and 13 Jbeta primers. Sequencing was performed with immunoSEQ multiplex PCR; in TCRdb, only in-frame clones are kept and a portion is missing. The table lists more than 150,000 clones, roughly 83% of them singletons, with about 0.25% in the top ten. Between the trimmed V and J ends, which lost 1 base and 3 bases, there was a span of 11 bases. CDR3 length: 15 amino acids. Germline CDR1 SGHNT, CDR2 YYREEE (reference sequence). The source material was PBMCs. The source is a boy aged 5-17 years in good health and CMV-seronegative. This sequence joins TRBV5-4 and TRBJ1-3, with TRBD1 as a possible D gene (6 bases). This CDR3 reads CASSLLGARGNTIYF. The CDR3 DNA reads TGTGCCAGCAGCTTGTTGGGGGCACGTGGAAACACCATATATTTT.